Listed here are 18 T cell receptor beta chains from one sample, sequenced in a study of cytomegalovirus exposure and HLA in healthy donors. Primers included in the PCR were 60 Vbeta and 13 Jbeta primers. Measured with immunoSEQ multiplex PCR; TCRdb has only the in-frame clones, and not every one. The sample comprises approximately 130,000 clones, about three quarters of which are singletons, and around 2% rests with the top ten. Sequencing input: PBMCs. The receptors derive from a woman aged 40 to 49 in good health and CMV-seronegative.

This sequence joins TRBV7-9 and TRBJ2-1; TRBD2 matches at 12 bases. Germline V gives CDR1 SEHNR, CDR2 FQNEAQ (reference sequence). The CDR3 loop spans 17 amino acids. V gave up 3 bases and J gave up 6 bases; unmatched junction bases: 9. The CDR3 spells CASSFSSGLAGINEQFF. The CDR3 DNA reads as TGTGCCAGCAGCTTCTCCTCCGGACTAGCGGGGATCAATGAGCAGTTCTTC.

In this sample, this clone turned up once. V usage is TRBV13 and J usage is TRBJ1-2; 8 nucleotides align to TRBD1. The CDR3 sequence is 16 residues long. The ends lost 3 bases at V and 7 bases at J; junction bases unmatched: 13. Germline CDR1 is PRHDT and CDR2 is FYEKMQ (reference sequence). In nucleotides, the CDR3 is TGTGCCAGCAGCTTTCGCATGGGGCAGGGGGCGCTTGGCTACACCTTC. Translating it yields CASSFRMGQGALGYTF.

Concerning this clone itself: The junction does not match germline at one end; this may be a read error. The gene calls are TRBV6-1 and TRBJ1-1, with 9 bases lining up with TRBD1. The CDR3 has 15 amino acids. In germline, CDR1 is MNHNS, CDR2 SASEGT. The DNA for the CDR3 is TGTGCCATCAGTGAACCGGGACAGGGGAACACTGAAGCTTTCTTT. Its translation is CAISEPGQGNTEAFF.

This clone was picked up a small number of times. V usage is TRBV9 and J usage is TRBJ2-2, with 10 bases identical to TRBD2. Germline CDR1 reads SGDLS; CDR2 reads YYNGEE. Germline trimming cut 0 bases from V and 4 bases from J; bases unmatched to any gene: 3. This CDR3 has 16 amino acids. As DNA, the CDR3 is TGTGCCAGCAGCGTAGGCACTAGCGGGACCACCGGGGAGCTGTTTTTT. Protein sequence: CASSVGTSGTTGELFF.

J is TRBJ1-2 and V is TRBV19; 7 nucleotides agree with TRBD1. Germline values: CDR1 LNHDA, CDR2 SQIVND (reference sequence). CDR3 length equals 14 residues. With 2 bases clipped from V and 3 bases from J, the junction kept 3 bases outside the gene matches. For the CDR3, the DNA is TGTGCCAGTAGTATAATAGGGGGCGACTATGGCTACACCTTC. It is translated as CASSIIGGDYGYTF.

This clone was seen a single time. This chain uses TRBV11-3 with TRBJ2-1; 13 bases match TRBD2. With 5 bases clipped from V and 8 bases from J, the junction kept 6 bases outside the gene matches. CDR1 and CDR2 from the germline V gene are SGHNT and YENEEA. The CDR3 totals 15 residues. Here the CDR3 DNA reads TGTGCCAGCAGCACATGGACTAGCGGGGGAGATGAGCAGTTCTTC. This encodes CASSTWTSGGDEQFF.

The table lists this clone with a count of one. The chain employs TRBV27 and TRBJ1-4; no clear D gene. V was cut by 4 bases and J by 7 bases, with 13 bases left in between. Per the germline V gene, CDR1 is MNHEY and CDR2 is SMNVEV (reference sequence). The CDR3 runs to 14 residues. CDR3 protein: CASSSDDSPEKLFF. The CDR3 DNA follows: TGTGCCAGCAGTTCCGATGACTCACCTGAAAAACTGTTTTTT.

This clone was seen only once. The J gene is TRBJ2-7, the V gene TRBV18; TRBD2 agrees at 7 bases. The V gene's germline CDR1 is KGHSH and CDR2 LQKENI. This CDR3 contains 15 residues. V lost 3 bases and J lost 3; bases outside the gene matches: 8. The CDR3 nucleotides are TGTGCCAGCTCACCTGTCGGTAGCGGGTACTACGAGCAGTACTTC. Translating it yields CASSPVGSGYYEQYF.

This rearrangement joins TRBV5-4 to TRBJ2-7; 12 bases agree with TRBD2. V lost 0 bases to trimming and J lost 0 bases; unmatched junction nucleotides: 4. Germline values: CDR1 SGHNT, CDR2 YYREEE (reference sequence). The CDR3 sequence is 17 residues long. The CDR3 DNA sequence: TGTGCCAGCAGCTTGGGACTAGCGGGGGTAAACTCCTACGAGCAGTACTTC. Protein: CASSLGLAGVNSYEQYF.

The V call is TRBV21-1, the J call TRBJ2-4; the table's D call, TRBD1, was not checked against the DNA. TRBV21-1 is annotated as a pseudogene. The CDR3 has 17 amino acids. CDR3 DNA: TGTGCCAGCAGCAAGGGGAGGGACAGGGAGGCCAAAAACATTCAGTACTTC. Translated, it gives CASSKGRDREAKNIQYF.

This clone was seen once. V usage is TRBV21-1 and J usage is TRBJ1-2. TRBV21-1 is a pseudogene. CDR3 size: 13 residues. The CDR3 DNA is TGTGCCAGCAGCCCGGGGGGGCTATCGGGCTACACCTTC. As protein: CASSPGGLSGYTF.

The chain uses TRBV30 and TRBJ1-2, with TRBD1 matching 7 bases. In germline, CDR1 is GTSNPN, CDR2 SVGIG (reference sequence). The CDR3 has 14 amino acids. V lost 0 bases, J lost 2 bases, and 3 bases stayed unmatched. CDR3 protein: CAWSVGTANYGYTF. The CDR3 DNA follows: TGTGCCTGGAGTGTGGGGACAGCCAACTATGGCTACACCTTC.

Notes on this clone: Other DNA sequences in the same sample also yield this CDR3. V gene TRBV5-1 combines with J gene TRBJ1-1; D remains unclear. V lost 0 bases and J 6 bases, leaving 9 bases between the germline ends. The CDR3 is 13 amino acids. Germline V gene data show CDR1 as SGHRS and CDR2 as YFSETQ. CDR3 bases: TGCGCCAGCAGCTTGGGTGGCGGCGCTGAAGCTTTCTTT. Its protein is CASSLGGGAEAFF.

The chain recombines TRBV21-1 with TRBJ1-3; no check of the table's D call, TRBD1, against the DNA was made. TRBV21-1 is assigned pseudogene status. The length of the CDR3 is 15 residues. CDR3 sequence reads: CASSMDDRFGNTIYF. Written as DNA, the CDR3 is TGTGCCAGCAGCATGGACGACAGATTCGGAAACACCATATATTTT.

The CDR3 region is CASSLDTGNQPQHF. CDR3 DNA sequence: TGTGCCAGTAGCCTTGACACGGGCAATCAGCCCCAGCATTTT. This chain joins TRBV19 and TRBJ1-5; D unresolved. The CDR3 totals 14 residues. V lost 6 bases and J lost 2, with 11 bases in between. CDR1 LNHDA and CDR2 SQIVND come from the germline V gene (reference sequence). Drawing the rest from reference TRBV19 and TRBJ1-5, the complete variable domain is DGGITQSPKYLFRKEGQNVTLSCEQNLNHDAMYWYRQDPGQGLRLIYYSQIVNDFQKGDIAEGYSVSREKKESFPLTVTSAQKNPTAFYLCASSLDTGNQPQHFGDGTRLSIL.

The rearrangement links TRBV30 to TRBJ2-7, with 8 nucleotides matching TRBD2. The CDR3 loop spans 12 amino acids. The V segment lost 7 bases and the J segment 5 bases; nucleotides outside the gene matches: 7. Germline CDR1 GTSNPN, CDR2 SVGIG (reference sequence). Here the CDR3 DNA reads TGTGCCTACAGGGCGGGGGGAAACGAGCAGTACTTC. This encodes CAYRAGGNEQYF.

The chain recombines TRBV11-2 with TRBJ1-3, with 10 bases fitting TRBD1. The V gene's germline CDR1 is SGHAT and CDR2 FQNNGV. The length of the CDR3 is 14 residues. The J segment lost 9 bases and the V segment lost 5 bases, leaving 7 bases of the junction unmatched. The CDR3 protein is CASSLGQGEGTIYF. The CDR3 DNA reads as TGTGCCAGCAGCCTCGGACAGGGGGAAGGCACCATATATTTT. The full variable domain, with the rest looked up from reference TRBV11-2 and TRBJ1-3, is EAGVAQSPRYKIIEKRQSVAFWCNPISGHATLYWYQQILGQGPKLLIQFQNNGVVDDSQLPKDRFSAERLKGVDSTLKIQPAKLEDSAVYLCASSLGQGEGTIYFGEGSWLTVV.

The V gene is TRBV30, the J gene TRBJ2-1, with a possible D match to TRBD2 (5 bases). The CDR3 runs to 13 residues. Per germline, CDR1 GTSNPN and CDR2 SVGIG (reference sequence). V lost 2 bases and J lost 4, with 9 bases in between. The CDR3 spells CAWSRAGYNEQFF. The CDR3 nucleotides read TGTGCCTGGAGTAGGGCGGGTTACAATGAGCAGTTCTTC.